One and the same sample provided the 32 T cell receptor beta chains below, sequenced in a study of tumor-infiltrating lymphocytes in primary liver carcinoma. Production of TCR beta cDNA used 500 ng total RNA together with a constant-region primer. Employing slightly modified ARM-PCR, three nested multiplex PCR rounds were run, and these gave rise to the TCR beta libraries. The first two PCR rounds used TRBV1-TRBV30 forward primers with a C-beta reverse primer, roughly 10 cycles each. Each CDR3 protein gets one entry after TCRdb re-called the multiplex PCR reads with MiXCR. This repertoire shows fewer than 150,000 distinct CDR3 sequences, less than 80% found once; its top ten account for around 8.5%. Starting material for RNA and DNA co-extraction consisted of about 17-30 mg of unsorted bulk tissue. Sequencing was performed on liver tumor tissue from sampling region 1. The sample's subset: tumor region T1, superior pole. The receptors were sampled from a woman aged 55-69 years with primary liver carcinoma and hepatitis B virus infection.

By proportion, this clonotype is large. The genes are TRBV11-2 and TRBJ2-2; either TRBD1 or TRBD2 may supply D (5 bases each). In germline, CDR1 is SGHAT, CDR2 FQNNGV. With 4 bases removed from V and 7 bases from J, the gap between germline ends came to 13 bases. CDR3 length: 14 residues. The chain's CDR3 is CASSSGPTGGELFF. The DNA for the CDR3 is TGTGCCAGCAGCTCGGGACCTACAGGCGGGGAGCTGTTTTTT. The whole variable domain, filled in from reference TRBV11-2 and TRBJ2-2, reads EAGVAQSPRYKIIEKRQSVAFWCNPISGHATLYWYQQILGQGPKLLIQFQNNGVVDDSQLPKDRFSAERLKGVDSTLKIQPAKLEDSAVYLCASSSGPTGGELFFGEGSRLTVL.

For this clonotype: Just one base apart from a much larger clone, this may be a read error. Because it lacks the conserved phenylalanine or tryptophan at the end, this CDR3 is likely a read error. CDR3 DNA: TGTGCCAGCAGTCCCAGGGAAGTCAATCAGCCCCAGCATGTT. It yields the protein CASSPREVNQPQHV. The chain joins TRBV28 to TRBJ1-5, with D tentatively TRBD1 (5 bases). The CDR3 is made up of 14 amino acids. V was pared by 5 bases and J by 3 bases, with 11 bases between. The germline V gene has CDR1 MDHEN and CDR2 SYDVKM.

Concerning this clonotype: The CDR3 does not end in the conserved phenylalanine or tryptophan, so this is likely a read error. CDR3 DNA: TGTGTCAGCAGCCTAACTAATTCACCCCTCCACTAT. Translation: CVSSLTNSPLHY. J is TRBJ1-6 and V is TRBV11-3; D gene unclear. CDR3 length equals 12 residues. Germline CDR1 and CDR2: SGHNT and YENEEA.

This clonotype was observed a single time. One junction end does not reproduce the germline sequence, and a read error may be involved. The chain carries TRBV4-1 and TRBJ2-5; D is ambiguous. Germline loops: CDR1 MGHRA, CDR2 YSYEKL. The CDR3 sequence is 14 residues long. The CDR3 nucleotides are TGCTCCAGCAGCTCTATAAGGGCCCAAGAGACCCAGTACTTC. Translation gives CSSSSIRAQETQYF.

This clonotype occurred once. Since no conserved phenylalanine or tryptophan closes the CDR3, a read error is the likely cause. The V call is TRBV28, the J call TRBJ2-3; D is ambiguous. CDR1 and CDR2 (germline): MDHEN, SYDVKM. Trimming took off 7 bases at V and 3 bases at J, with 8 bases between the two ends. There are 12 residues in the CDR3. The CDR3 reads CASITITDTQYL. The DNA for the CDR3 is TGTGCCAGCATTACGATAACAGATACGCAGTATTTA.

With regard to this clonotype: The germline gene is not matched at one end of the junction; a read error may be the cause. V gene TRBV4-1 combines with J gene TRBJ1-1; 7 nucleotides line up with TRBD1. This CDR3 comprises 18 residues. Germline loops: CDR1 MGHRA, CDR2 YSYEKL. The CDR3 reads CASSQDGQGVRVDTEASF. CDR3 nucleotide sequence: TGCGCCAGCAGCCAAGATGGGCAGGGGGTGAGGGTGGACACTGAAGCTTCCTTT.

V usage is TRBV11-3 and J usage is TRBJ2-1; 7 positions match TRBD2. The length of the CDR3 is 17 residues. Germline V gene lookup returns CDR1 SGHNT and CDR2 YENEEA. The trim removed 5 bases at V and 6 bases at J, leaving 16 bases unmatched. CDR3: CASSLLVGGVGFNEQFF. In DNA, the CDR3 is TGTGCCAGCAGCCTTTTAGTGGGAGGGGTAGGGTTCAATGAGCAGTTCTTC.

With respect to this clonotype: This may be a read error: a much more frequent sequence differs by one nucleotide. The V gene is TRBV6-5, the J gene TRBJ1-6, with D hard to call. Trimming took 6 bases from V and 13 from J, leaving 10 bases between them. The CDR3 consists of 11 residues. CDR1 MNHEY and CDR2 SVGAGI come from the germline V gene. CDR3 DNA sequence: TGTGCCAGCAGGGGCGTTGGGCCCCTCCACTTT. Encoded protein: CASRGVGPLHF.

This clonotype was detected a few times. A read error may explain this, as a much larger clone is one base away. The V gene is TRBV6-9, the J gene TRBJ2-3, with a weak D call TRBD1 (6 bases). The CDR3 spans 16 residues. Germline loops: CDR1 MNHGY, CDR2 SVAAGI. The CDR3 sequence is CASRSWGHGRTDTQNF. The CDR3 region has the DNA TGTGCCAGCAGATCCTGGGGGCATGGTCGCACAGATACGCAGAATTTT.

Concerning this clonotype: Its ends do not fully match the called genes, so a read error is possible. The chain is built from TRBV29-1 and TRBJ2-5; the match to TRBD2 covers 16 bases. The CDR3 is made up of 16 amino acids. Germline V gives CDR1 SQVTM, CDR2 ANQGSEA. CDR3 sequence (DNA): TGCAGCTTTGGAGGGACTAGCGGGAGGGGATTGGAGACCCAATACTTC. Its protein product is CSFGGTSGRGLETQYF.

This clonotype was detected only a few times. A much larger clone lies a single base off, so this may be a read error. The CDR3 does not end in the conserved phenylalanine or tryptophan, so this is likely a read error. This chain uses TRBV6-5 with TRBJ1-6; no clear D gene. V lost 2 bases to trimming and J lost 0 bases, with 8 bases between them. Germline CDR1 is MNHEY and CDR2 is SVGAGI. The CDR3 consists of 16 residues. The CDR3 here is CASSYLASSYNSPLHS. In nucleotides, the CDR3 is TGTGCCAGCAGTTACCTGGCGAGCTCCTATAATTCACCCCTCCACTCT.

This chain links TRBV6-1 with TRBJ1-6, with D hard to call. Looked up from germline, CDR1 is MNHNS and CDR2 is SASEGT. This CDR3 comprises 15 residues. V dropped 10 bases and J dropped 8 bases, with 21 bases sitting between them. The DNA for the CDR3 is TGTGCCAACAGAACCAGGAATTTCGAGGATTCACCCCTCCACTTT. Protein sequence: CANRTRNFEDSPLHF.

This chain joins TRBV2 and TRBJ1-3; unclear D gene. The V gene lost 7 bases and the J gene lost 0 bases, with 10 bases spanning the gap. Germline V CDR1 and CDR2: SNHLY, FYNNEI. CDR3 length: 14 residues. CDR3 protein: CASTSDDSGNTIYF. For the CDR3, the DNA is TGTGCCAGCACCTCAGACGACTCTGGAAACACCATATATTTT. Full variable domain (remainder filled in from reference TRBV2 and TRBJ1-3): EPEVTQTPSHQVTQMGQEVILRCVPISNHLYFYWYRQILGQKVEFLVSFYNNEISEKSEIFDDQFSVERPDGSNFTLKIRSTKLEDSAMYFCASTSDDSGNTIYFGEGSWLTVV.

As DNA, the CDR3 is TGTACTAGCAGCCCGAGCTCCTACGAGCAGTACTTC. It encodes CTSSPSSYEQYF. The chain employs TRBV11-2 and TRBJ2-7; perhaps TRBD2 as D (6 bases). Germline CDR1 reads SGHAT; CDR2 reads FQNNGV. The CDR3 spans 12 residues.

This clonotype has only one observation. J is TRBJ2-7 and V is TRBV7-9; D gene ambiguous. The length of the CDR3 is 11 residues. Germline CDR1 reads SEHNR; CDR2 reads FQNEAQ (reference sequence). CDR3 amino acids: CACSSSYEQYF. For the CDR3, the DNA is TGTGCATGCAGCTCCTCCTACGAGCAGTACTTC.

Details on this clonotype: The junction and the germline gene differ at one end; a read error may be behind it. The chain joins TRBV11-2 to TRBJ2-7; the D call may be TRBD1 or TRBD2 (5 bases each). The CDR3 length is 16 residues. In germline, CDR1 is SGHAT, CDR2 FQNNGV. As DNA, the CDR3 is TGTGCCAGCAGCATAGACAAGAAGGGACCATACTACGAGCAGTACTTC. This encodes CASSIDKKGPYYEQYF.

As to this clonotype: The CDR3 does not close with the conserved phenylalanine or tryptophan, likely indicating a read error. It is unclear where the CDR3 begins or ends on the DNA, so no DNA is shown, and the CDR3 is as TCRdb lists it. The chain is built from TRBV11-1 and TRBJ2-1; TRBD1, the table's D call, was not compared with the DNA. Looked up from germline, CDR1 is SGHAT and CDR2 is FQDESV (reference sequence). The CDR3 adds up to 11 amino acids, both ends counted. CDR3 amino acids: CASRAWNRPLL.

This clonotype was seen a single time. This sequence may be a read error, since a much larger clone differs from it by one base. The chain recombines TRBV4-1 with TRBJ1-2; tentatively, D is TRBD1 (5 bases). V lost 5 bases, J lost 4 bases, and 14 bases lay in between. The CDR3 sequence is 14 residues long. In germline, CDR1 is MGHRA, CDR2 YSYEKL. Here the CDR3 DNA reads TGCGCCAGCAGCGCCGGCAGGGACGGCTATGGCTACACCTTC. It is translated as CASSAGRDGYGYTF.

In its sample, this clonotype was seen many times. For the CDR3, the DNA is TGTGCCAGCAGTTTCCCCCCGCGGGCAGGGGGAACCTACGAGCAGTACTTC. This encodes CASSFPPRAGGTYEQYF. The genes are TRBV12-3 or TRBV12-4 and TRBJ2-7; TRBD1 matches 7 bases. There are 17 residues in the CDR3. Losses at the gene ends were 3 bases for V and 2 bases for J; bases not matched to a gene: 13.

As concerns this clonotype: One end of the junction is discordant with germline, which a read error may explain. The chain carries TRBV13 and TRBJ1-1; possible D gene TRBD1, 6 bases. This CDR3 is built from 15 residues. The germline V gene encodes CDR1 PRHDT and CDR2 FYEKMQ (reference sequence). In nucleotides, the CDR3 is TGTGTCAGCAGCCCTAGAGGGACAACTTCCACTGAAGCTTTCTTT. Its translation is CVSSPRGTTSTEAFF.

Points on this clonotype: Just one base apart from a much larger clone, this may be a read error. The chain carries TRBV12-3 or TRBV12-4 and TRBJ1-5; D is unclear. This CDR3 has 12 residues. CDR3 DNA sequence: TGTGCCAGCAGTGACCTCTCGCGGCCCCAGCGTTTT. Protein sequence: CASSDLSRPQRF.

The V and J genes are TRBV11-2 and TRBJ2-1; D unclear. Germline V gene data show CDR1 as SGHAT and CDR2 as FQNNGV. The CDR3 runs 15 residues. The V gene lost 3 bases and the J gene lost 16 bases, with 25 bases spanning the gap. The CDR3 DNA reads as TGTGCCAGCAGCTTGGGCCTGAACCCCTACAATGAGAAATTCTTC. It encodes CASSLGLNPYNEKFF.

Of note for this clonotype: This CDR3 fails to terminate in the conserved phenylalanine or tryptophan, so it likely reflects a read error. The chain carries TRBV11-2 and TRBJ2-1; D perhaps matches TRBD2 (5 bases). Germline assignment: CDR1 SGHAT and CDR2 FQNNGV. V was clipped by 1 base and J by 4 bases, with 20 bases between them. This CDR3 contains 18 residues. CDR3 DNA sequence: TGTGCCAGCAGCTTAGGTGGTAGCGATAGACTTCAATACAATGAGCAGTTCTTG. Its translation is CASSLGGSDRLQYNEQFL.

With regard to this clonotype: A much larger clone sits a single nucleotide away, making a read error possible. The chain employs TRBV6-2 or TRBV6-3 and TRBJ2-7, with no clear D. CDR1 and CDR2 (germline): MNHEY, SVGEGT. Trimming left V 11 bases short and J 6 bases short, with 17 bases between. This CDR3 has 12 residues. CDR3 sequence reads: CASSRTPREQYF. In nucleotides, the CDR3 is TGTGCCTCCTCCAGGACCCCCCGCGAGCAGTACTTC.

This clonotype is medium-sized by share. The chain recombines TRBV11-2 with TRBJ2-3, with D hard to call. The germline V gene has CDR1 SGHAT and CDR2 FQNNGV. The CDR3 length is 15 residues. Trimming removed 1 base at V and 0 bases at J, with 8 bases between. The CDR3: CASSLVSRSTDTQYF. CDR3 DNA sequence: TGTGCCAGCAGCTTAGTAAGCCGCAGCACAGATACGCAGTATTTT.

The chain joins TRBV5-1 to TRBJ2-5; D is perhaps TRBD1 or TRBD2 (6 bases each). Germline CDR1 reads SGHRS; CDR2 reads YFSETQ. This CDR3 region has 17 residues. V lost 0 bases, J lost 1 base, and 16 bases lay in between. The CDR3 DNA follows: TGCGCCAGCAGCTTGGGCCTAGGGGGGATTCTCCAAGAGACCCAGTACTTC. It translates to CASSLGLGGILQETQYF.

Turning to this clonotype: This may be a read error: a much more frequent sequence differs by one nucleotide. The conserved phenylalanine or tryptophan normally closing the CDR3 is absent here, so this likely arose from a read error. This chain joins TRBV7-8 and TRBJ1-3; D remains unclear. Looked up from germline, CDR1 is SGHVS and CDR2 is FQNEAQ. Trimming left V 4 bases short and J 0 bases short, with 7 bases between. CDR3 length: 14 residues. The CDR3 is CASSSPVSGNTIYY. CDR3 coding DNA: TGTGCCAGCAGCTCTCCAGTCTCTGGAAACACCATATATTAT.

This chain joins TRBV5-1 and TRBJ2-7, with TRBD2 identical over 10 bases. CDR3 length: 20 amino acids. J was trimmed by 2 bases and V by 4 bases; bases with no gene match: 21. Looked up from germline, CDR1 is SGHRS and CDR2 is YFSETQ. CDR3: CASSLSSWASGRDSPYEQYF. CDR3 nucleotides: TGCGCCAGCAGCCTAAGTAGCTGGGCTAGCGGGAGAGACTCACCCTACGAGCAGTACTTC.

Regarding this clonotype: At one end, the junction sequence differs from germline, possibly due to a read error. This sequence joins TRBV6-5 and TRBJ2-7; no clear D gene. This CDR3 has 14 residues. CDR1 is MNHEY and CDR2 is SVGAGI in the germline V gene. This CDR3 reads CASSYQRRSYKQHF. The CDR3 DNA follows: TGTGCCAGCAGTTACCAGAGGAGATCCTACAAGCAGCACTTC.

There are many counts of this clonotype. This chain connects TRBV4-2 to TRBJ2-7, with 7 bases aligning to TRBD2. The CDR3 totals 15 residues. V lost 3 bases, J lost 2 bases, and 7 bases stayed unmatched. Germline CDR1 reads LGHNA; CDR2 reads YNFKEQ. CDR3 region: CASSQRSGEAYEQYF. DNA for the CDR3: TGTGCCAGCAGCCAGAGAAGCGGGGAGGCCTACGAGCAGTACTTC.

Turning to this clonotype: One junction end disagrees with the germline gene, perhaps due to a read error. The chain combines TRBV5-1 with TRBJ1-4; D might be TRBD1 (5 bases). The CDR3 runs to 15 residues. Germline loops: CDR1 SGHRS, CDR2 YFSETQ. Here the CDR3 reads CASRPTGTWGEKLVF. The CDR3 nucleotides read TGCGCCAGCAGACCTACAGGAACCTGGGGTGAAAAACTGGTTTTT.

Comment on this clonotype: A much more abundant neighbour one base away suggests this may be a read error. This rearrangement joins TRBV12-3 or TRBV12-4 to TRBJ2-7, with 7 bases fitting TRBD1. The length of the CDR3 is 12 residues. The CDR3 DNA is TGTGACAGCAGCAAACAGGGGAGCGAGCAGTACTTC. As protein: CDSSKQGSEQYF.